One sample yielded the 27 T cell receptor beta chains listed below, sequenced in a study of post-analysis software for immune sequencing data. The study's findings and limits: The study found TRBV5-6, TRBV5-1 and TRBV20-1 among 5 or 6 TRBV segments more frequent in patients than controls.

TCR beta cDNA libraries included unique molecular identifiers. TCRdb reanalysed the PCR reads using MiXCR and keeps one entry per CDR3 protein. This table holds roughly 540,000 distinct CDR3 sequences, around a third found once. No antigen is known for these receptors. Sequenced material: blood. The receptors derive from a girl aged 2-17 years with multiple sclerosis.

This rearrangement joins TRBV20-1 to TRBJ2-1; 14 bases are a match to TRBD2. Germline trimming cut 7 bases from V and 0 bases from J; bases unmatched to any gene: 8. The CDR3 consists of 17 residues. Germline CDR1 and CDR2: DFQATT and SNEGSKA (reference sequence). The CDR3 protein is CSGTSGGLPSSYNEQFF. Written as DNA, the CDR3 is TGCAGTGGGACTAGCGGGGGGCTCCCGAGCTCCTACAATGAGCAGTTCTTC.

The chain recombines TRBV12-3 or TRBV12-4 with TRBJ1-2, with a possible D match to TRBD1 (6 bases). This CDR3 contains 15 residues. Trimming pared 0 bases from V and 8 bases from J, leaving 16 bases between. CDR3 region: CASSLANRVDLGYTF. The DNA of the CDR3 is TGTGCCAGCAGTTTAGCGAACAGGGTCGATCTGGGCTACACCTTC.

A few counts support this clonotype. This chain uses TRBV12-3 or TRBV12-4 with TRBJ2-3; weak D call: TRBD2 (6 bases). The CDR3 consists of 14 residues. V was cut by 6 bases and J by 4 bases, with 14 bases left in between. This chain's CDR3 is CASSPPGVADTQYF. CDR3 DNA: TGTGCCAGCAGCCCCCCGGGGGTCGCAGATACGCAGTATTTT.

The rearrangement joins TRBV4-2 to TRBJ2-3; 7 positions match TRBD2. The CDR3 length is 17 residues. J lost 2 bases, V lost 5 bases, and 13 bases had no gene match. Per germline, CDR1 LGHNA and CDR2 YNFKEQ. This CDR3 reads CASSARSSGIYTDTQYF. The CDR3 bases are TGTGCCAGCAGCGCCCGTTCAAGCGGGATTTACACAGATACGCAGTATTTT.

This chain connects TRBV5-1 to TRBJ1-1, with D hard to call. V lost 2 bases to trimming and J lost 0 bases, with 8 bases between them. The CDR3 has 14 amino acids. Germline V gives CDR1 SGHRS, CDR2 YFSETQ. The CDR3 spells CASSFNSVNTEAFF. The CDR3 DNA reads TGCGCCAGCAGCTTTAACAGTGTGAACACTGAAGCTTTCTTT.

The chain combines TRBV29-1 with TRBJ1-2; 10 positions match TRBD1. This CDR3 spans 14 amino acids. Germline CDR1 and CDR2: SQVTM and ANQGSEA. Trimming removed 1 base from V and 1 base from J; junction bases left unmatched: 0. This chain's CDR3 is CSVEGTGGNYGYTF. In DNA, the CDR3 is TGCAGCGTTGAAGGGACAGGGGGTAACTATGGCTACACCTTC.

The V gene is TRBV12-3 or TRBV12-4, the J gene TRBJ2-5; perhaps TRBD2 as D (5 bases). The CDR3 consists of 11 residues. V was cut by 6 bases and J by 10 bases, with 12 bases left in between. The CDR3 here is CASSPGLHQYF. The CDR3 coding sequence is TGTGCCAGCAGCCCGGGATTGCACCAGTACTTC.

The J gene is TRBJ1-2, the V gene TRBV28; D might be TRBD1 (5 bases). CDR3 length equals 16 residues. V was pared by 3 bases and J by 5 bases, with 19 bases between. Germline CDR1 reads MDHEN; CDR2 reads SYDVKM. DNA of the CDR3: TGTGCCAGCAGTTTTTCGGCAGAGGGGTTAAAATATGGCTACACCTTC. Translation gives CASSFSAEGLKYGYTF.

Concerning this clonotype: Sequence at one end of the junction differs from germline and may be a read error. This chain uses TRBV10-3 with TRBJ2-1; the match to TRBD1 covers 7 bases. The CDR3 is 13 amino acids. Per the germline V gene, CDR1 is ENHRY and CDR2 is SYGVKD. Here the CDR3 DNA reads TGTGCCCACAGACAGGGAGCCTACAATGAACAGTTCTTC. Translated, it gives CAHRQGAYNEQFF.

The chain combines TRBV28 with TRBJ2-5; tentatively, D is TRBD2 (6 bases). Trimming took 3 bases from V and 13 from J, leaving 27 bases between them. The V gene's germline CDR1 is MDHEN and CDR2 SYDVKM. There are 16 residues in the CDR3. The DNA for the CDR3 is TGTGCCAGCAGTTTCGGGACTGGTCGTAGCAAGAGACCCTGGTACTTC. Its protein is CASSFGTGRSKRPWYF.

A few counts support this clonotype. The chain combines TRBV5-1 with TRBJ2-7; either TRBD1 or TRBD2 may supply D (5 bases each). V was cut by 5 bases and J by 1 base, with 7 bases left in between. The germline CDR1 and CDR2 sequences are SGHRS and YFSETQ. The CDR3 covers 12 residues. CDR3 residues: CASRGESYEQYF. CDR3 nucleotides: TGCGCCAGCAGAGGGGAGTCCTACGAGCAGTACTTC.

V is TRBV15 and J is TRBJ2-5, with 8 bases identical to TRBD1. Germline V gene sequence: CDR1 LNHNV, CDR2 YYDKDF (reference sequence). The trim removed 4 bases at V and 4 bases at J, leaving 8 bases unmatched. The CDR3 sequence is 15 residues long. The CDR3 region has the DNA TGTGCCACCAGCATGCGGGACAGGTTGATAGAGACCCAGTACTTC. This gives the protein CATSMRDRLIETQYF.

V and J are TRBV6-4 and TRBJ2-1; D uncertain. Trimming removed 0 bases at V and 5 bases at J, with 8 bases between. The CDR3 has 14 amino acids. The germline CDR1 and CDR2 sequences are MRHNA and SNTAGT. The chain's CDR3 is CASSDSFRNNEQFF. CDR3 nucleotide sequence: TGTGCCAGCAGTGACTCGTTTAGGAACAATGAGCAGTTCTTC.

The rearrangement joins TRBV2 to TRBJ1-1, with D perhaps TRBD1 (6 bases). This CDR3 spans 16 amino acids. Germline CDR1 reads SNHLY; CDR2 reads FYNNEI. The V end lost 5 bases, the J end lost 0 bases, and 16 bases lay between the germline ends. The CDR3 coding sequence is TGTGCCAGCAGTCCTAGACAGGCGTTAATGAACACTGAAGCTTTCTTT. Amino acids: CASSPRQALMNTEAFF.

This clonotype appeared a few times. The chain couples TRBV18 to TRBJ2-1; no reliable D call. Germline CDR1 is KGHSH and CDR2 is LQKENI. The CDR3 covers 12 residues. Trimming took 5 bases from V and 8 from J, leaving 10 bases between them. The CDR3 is CASSGVQDEQFF. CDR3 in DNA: TGTGCCAGCTCAGGAGTTCAAGATGAGCAGTTCTTC.

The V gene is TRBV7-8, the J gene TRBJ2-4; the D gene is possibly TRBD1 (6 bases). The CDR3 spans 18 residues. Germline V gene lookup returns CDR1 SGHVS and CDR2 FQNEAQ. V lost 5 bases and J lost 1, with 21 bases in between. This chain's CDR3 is CASSLRLNRRGAKNIQYF. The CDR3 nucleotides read TGTGCCAGCAGCCTCAGACTCAACCGAAGGGGGGCCAAAAACATTCAGTACTTC.

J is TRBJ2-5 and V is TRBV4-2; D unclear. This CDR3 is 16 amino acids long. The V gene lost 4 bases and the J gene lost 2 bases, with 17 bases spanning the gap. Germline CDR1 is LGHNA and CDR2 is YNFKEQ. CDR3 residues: CASSLKRASEQETQYF. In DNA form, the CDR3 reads TGTGCCAGCAGCCTTAAAAGGGCCTCAGAGCAAGAGACCCAGTACTTC.

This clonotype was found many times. The CDR3 protein is CSVAGGSGANVLTF. CDR3 coding DNA: TGCAGCGTAGCAGGGGGCTCCGGGGCCAACGTCCTGACTTTC. V gene TRBV29-1 combines with J gene TRBJ2-6; 8 positions match TRBD1. Germline V gene data show CDR1 as SQVTM and CDR2 as ANQGSEA. The CDR3 spans 14 residues. Unmatched junction bases numbered 5, after V lost 6 bases and J lost 4 bases. Using reference TRBV29-1 and TRBJ2-6 for the parts outside the CDR3, the full variable domain is SAVISQKPSRDICQRGTSLTIQCQVDSQVTMMFWYRQQPGQSLTLIATANQGSEATYESGFVIDKFPISRPNLTFSTLTVSNMSPEDSSIYLCSVAGGSGANVLTFGAGSRLTVL.

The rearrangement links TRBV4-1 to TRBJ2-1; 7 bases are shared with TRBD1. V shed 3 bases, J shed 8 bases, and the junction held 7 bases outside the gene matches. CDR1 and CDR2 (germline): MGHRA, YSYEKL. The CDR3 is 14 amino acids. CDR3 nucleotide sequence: TGCGCCAGCAGCCAGACAGGGTTGGTCGATGAGCAGTTCTTC. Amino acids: CASSQTGLVDEQFF.

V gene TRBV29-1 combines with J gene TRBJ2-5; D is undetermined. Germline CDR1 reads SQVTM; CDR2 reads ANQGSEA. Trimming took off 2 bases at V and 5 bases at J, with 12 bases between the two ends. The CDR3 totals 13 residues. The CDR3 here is CSVELSPGETQYF. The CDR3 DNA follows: TGCAGCGTTGAACTTTCTCCCGGGGAGACCCAGTACTTC.

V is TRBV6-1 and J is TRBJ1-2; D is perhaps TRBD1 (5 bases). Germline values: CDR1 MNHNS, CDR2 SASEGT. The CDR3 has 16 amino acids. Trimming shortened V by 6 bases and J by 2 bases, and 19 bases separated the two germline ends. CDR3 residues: CASSRLWWDANYGYTF. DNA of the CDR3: TGTGCCAGCAGCCGCCTTTGGTGGGACGCCAACTATGGCTACACCTTC.

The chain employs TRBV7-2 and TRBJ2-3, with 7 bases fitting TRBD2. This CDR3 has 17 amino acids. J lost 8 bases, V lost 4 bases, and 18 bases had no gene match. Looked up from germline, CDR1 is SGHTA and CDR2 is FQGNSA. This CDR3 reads CASSSHTQTRGWGTQYF. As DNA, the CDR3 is TGTGCCAGCAGCTCTCACACTCAGACGCGGGGGTGGGGTACGCAGTATTTT.

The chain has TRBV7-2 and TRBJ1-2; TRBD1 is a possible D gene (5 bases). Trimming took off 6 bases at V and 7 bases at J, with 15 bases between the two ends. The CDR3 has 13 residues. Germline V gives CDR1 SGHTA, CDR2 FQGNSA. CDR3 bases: TGTGCCAGCAGGGCGCAGAGGAGGGGTGGCTACACCTTC. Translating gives CASRAQRRGGYTF.

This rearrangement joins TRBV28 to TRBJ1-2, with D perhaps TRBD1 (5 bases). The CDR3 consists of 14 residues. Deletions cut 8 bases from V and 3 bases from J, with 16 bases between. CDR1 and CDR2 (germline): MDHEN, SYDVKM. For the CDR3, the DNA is TGTGCCAGCCGACGAGCAGGGTCTGACTATGGCTACACCTTC. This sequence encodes CASRRAGSDYGYTF.

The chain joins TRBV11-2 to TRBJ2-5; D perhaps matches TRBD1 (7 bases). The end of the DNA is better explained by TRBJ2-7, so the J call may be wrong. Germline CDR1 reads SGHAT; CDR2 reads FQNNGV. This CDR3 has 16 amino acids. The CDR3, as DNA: TGTGCCAGCAGCTTCAGGGGGGACAGTTATACCTACGAGCAGTACTTC. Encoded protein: CASSFRGDSYTYEQYF.

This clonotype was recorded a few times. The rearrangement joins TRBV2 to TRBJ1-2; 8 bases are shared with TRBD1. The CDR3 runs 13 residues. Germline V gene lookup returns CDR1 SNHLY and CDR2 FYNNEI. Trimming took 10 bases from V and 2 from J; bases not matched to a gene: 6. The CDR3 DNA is TGTGCCATCACACAGGGGGGGAACTATGGCTACACCTTC. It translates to CAITQGGNYGYTF.

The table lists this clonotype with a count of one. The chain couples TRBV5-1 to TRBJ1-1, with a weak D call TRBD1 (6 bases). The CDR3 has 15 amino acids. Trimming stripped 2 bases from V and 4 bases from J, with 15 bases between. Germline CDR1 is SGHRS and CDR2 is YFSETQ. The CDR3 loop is CASSLTGSGATEAFF. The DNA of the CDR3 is TGCGCCAGCAGCTTAACGGGATCAGGGGCCACTGAAGCTTTCTTT.